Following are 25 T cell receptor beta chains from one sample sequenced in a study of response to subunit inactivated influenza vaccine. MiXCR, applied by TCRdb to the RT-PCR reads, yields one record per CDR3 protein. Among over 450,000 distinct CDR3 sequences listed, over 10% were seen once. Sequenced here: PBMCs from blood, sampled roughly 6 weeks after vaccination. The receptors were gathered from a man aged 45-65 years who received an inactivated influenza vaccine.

The CDR3 region is CASSFSAGVQETQYF. The CDR3, as DNA: TGTGCCAGCAGCTTCTCAGCGGGAGTTCAAGAGACCCAGTACTTC. The chain has TRBV11-2 and TRBJ2-5; 8 bases fit TRBD2. This CDR3 has 15 residues. Germline V lookup: CDR1 SGHAT, CDR2 FQNNGV. V lost 3 bases to trimming and J lost 2 bases; unmatched junction nucleotides: 5.

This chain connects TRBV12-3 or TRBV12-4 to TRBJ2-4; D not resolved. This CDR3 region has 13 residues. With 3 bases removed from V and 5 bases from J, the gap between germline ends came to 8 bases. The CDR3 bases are TGTGCCAGCAGTTTGTACAGCCAAAACATTCAGTACTTC. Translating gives CASSLYSQNIQYF.

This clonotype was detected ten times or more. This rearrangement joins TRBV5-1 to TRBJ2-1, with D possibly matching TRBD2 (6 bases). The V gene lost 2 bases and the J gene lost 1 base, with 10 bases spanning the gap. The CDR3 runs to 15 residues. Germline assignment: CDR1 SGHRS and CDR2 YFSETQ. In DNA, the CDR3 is TGCGCCAGCAGCTTAGGCGGGGCGTCCTACAATGAGCAGTTCTTC. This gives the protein CASSLGGASYNEQFF.

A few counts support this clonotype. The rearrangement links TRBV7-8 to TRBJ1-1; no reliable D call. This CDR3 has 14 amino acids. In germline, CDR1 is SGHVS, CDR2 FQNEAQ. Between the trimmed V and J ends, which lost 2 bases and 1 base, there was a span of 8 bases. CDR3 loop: CASSLIEANTEAFF. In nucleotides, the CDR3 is TGTGCCAGCAGCTTAATCGAAGCGAACACTGAAGCTTTCTTT.

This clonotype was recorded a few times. For the CDR3, the DNA is TGTGCCAGCAGCTTAGCGAGGACTAGCACTGAGCAGTTCTTC. It translates to CASSLARTSTEQFF. The rearrangement uses TRBV7-2 and TRBJ2-1, with TRBD2 matching 8 bases. Per the germline V gene, CDR1 is SGHTA and CDR2 is FQGNSA. This CDR3 contains 14 residues. Unmatched junction bases numbered 4, after V lost 0 bases and J lost 9 bases.

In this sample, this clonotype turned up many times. In DNA, the CDR3 is TGTGCCAGCAGTCCCACCGTTCGTCCCTACGAGCAGTACTTC. Protein product: CASSPTVRPYEQYF. The genes are TRBV27 and TRBJ2-7; D unresolved. The CDR3 length is 14 residues. Looked up from germline, CDR1 is MNHEY and CDR2 is SMNVEV (reference sequence). Trimming took off 5 bases at V and 2 bases at J, with 13 bases between the two ends.

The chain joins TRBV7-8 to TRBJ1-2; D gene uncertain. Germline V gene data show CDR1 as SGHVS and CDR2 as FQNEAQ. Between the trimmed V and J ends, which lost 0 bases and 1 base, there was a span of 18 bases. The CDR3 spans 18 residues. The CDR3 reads CASSLARPVISLNYGYTF. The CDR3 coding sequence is TGTGCCAGCAGCTTAGCGAGGCCAGTAATTAGTCTTAACTATGGCTACACCTTC.

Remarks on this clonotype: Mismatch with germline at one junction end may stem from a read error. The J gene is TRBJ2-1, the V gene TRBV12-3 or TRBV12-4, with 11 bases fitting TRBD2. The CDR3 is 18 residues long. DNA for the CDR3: TGTGCCATCAGTTTAGCCCTAGGACTAGCGGGTCCCCTCAGGCAGCAGTTCTTC. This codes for CAISLALGLAGPLRQQFF.

CDR3 DNA: TGCAGCGTTGAAGATAAAACTAGCGGGATTACGCAGTATTTT. Amino acid sequence: CSVEDKTSGITQYF. This chain joins TRBV29-1 and TRBJ2-3, with 10 bases fitting TRBD2. The CDR3 loop spans 14 amino acids. Germline assignment: CDR1 SQVTM and CDR2 ANQGSEA. Trimming at V came to 0 bases and at J to 8 bases, leaving 5 bases not matched to a gene.

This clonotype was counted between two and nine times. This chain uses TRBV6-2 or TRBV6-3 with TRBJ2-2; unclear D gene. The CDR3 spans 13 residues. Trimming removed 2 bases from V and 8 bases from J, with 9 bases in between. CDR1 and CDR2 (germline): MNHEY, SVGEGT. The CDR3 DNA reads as TGTGCCAGCAGTTACGGGTGGCTAGGGGAGCTGTTTTTT. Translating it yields CASSYGWLGELFF.

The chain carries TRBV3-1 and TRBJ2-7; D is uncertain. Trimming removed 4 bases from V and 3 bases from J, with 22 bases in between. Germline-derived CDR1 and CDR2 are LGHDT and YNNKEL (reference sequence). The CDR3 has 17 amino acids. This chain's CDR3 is CASSRLDAGPNNYEQYF. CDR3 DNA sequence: TGTGCCAGCAGCCGTTTAGATGCTGGTCCGAACAACTACGAGCAGTACTTC.

The CDR3 bases are TGTGCCAGCTCGCTACTCCGGACAGGGGTCGACGAAAAACTGTTTTTT. Residues: CASSLLRTGVDEKLFF. This sequence joins TRBV18 and TRBJ1-4, with 9 bases that match TRBD1. Germline V gene data show CDR1 as KGHSH and CDR2 as LQKENI. V shed 6 bases, J shed 8 bases, and the junction held 13 bases outside the gene matches. The CDR3 has 16 residues.

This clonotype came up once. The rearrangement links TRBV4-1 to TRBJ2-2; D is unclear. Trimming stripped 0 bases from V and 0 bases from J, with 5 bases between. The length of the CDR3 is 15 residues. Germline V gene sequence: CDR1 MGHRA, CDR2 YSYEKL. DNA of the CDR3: TGCGCCAGCAGCCAAGAGGCAGCGAACACCGGGGAGCTGTTTTTT. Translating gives CASSQEAANTGELFF.

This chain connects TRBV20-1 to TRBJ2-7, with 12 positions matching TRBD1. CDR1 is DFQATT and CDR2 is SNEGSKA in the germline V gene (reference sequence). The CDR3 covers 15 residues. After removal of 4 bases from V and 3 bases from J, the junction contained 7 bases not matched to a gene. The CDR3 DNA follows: TGCAGTGCTACCGGGACAGGGGGCTTAATCTACGAGCAGTACTTC. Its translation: CSATGTGGLIYEQYF.

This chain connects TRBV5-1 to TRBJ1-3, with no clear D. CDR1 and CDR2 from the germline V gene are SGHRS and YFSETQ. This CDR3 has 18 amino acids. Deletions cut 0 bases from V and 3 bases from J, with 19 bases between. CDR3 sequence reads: CASSLDGFKLTDGNTIYF. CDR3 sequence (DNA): TGCGCCAGCAGCTTGGACGGATTTAAATTGACGGATGGAAACACCATATATTTT.

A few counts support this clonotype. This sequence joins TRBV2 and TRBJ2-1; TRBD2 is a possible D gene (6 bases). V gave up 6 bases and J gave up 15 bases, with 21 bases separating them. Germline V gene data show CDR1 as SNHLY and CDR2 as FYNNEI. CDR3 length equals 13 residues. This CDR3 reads CASRGLAPDPLFF. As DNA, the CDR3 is TGTGCCAGCAGGGGGCTAGCGCCAGATCCGCTGTTCTTC.

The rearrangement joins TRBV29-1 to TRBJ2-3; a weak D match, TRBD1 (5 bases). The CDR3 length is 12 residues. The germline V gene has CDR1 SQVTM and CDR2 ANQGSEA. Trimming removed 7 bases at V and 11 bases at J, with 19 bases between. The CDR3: CSATEDSRRQYF. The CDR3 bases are TGCAGCGCCACCGAAGACAGCCGCCGGCAGTATTTT.

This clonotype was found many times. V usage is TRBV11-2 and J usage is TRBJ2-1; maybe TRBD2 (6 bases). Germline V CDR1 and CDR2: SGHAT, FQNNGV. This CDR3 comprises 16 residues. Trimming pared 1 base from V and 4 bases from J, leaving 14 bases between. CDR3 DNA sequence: TGTGCCAGCAGCTTAGTCGGTGTGGGACTGTACAATGAGCAGTTCTTC. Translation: CASSLVGVGLYNEQFF. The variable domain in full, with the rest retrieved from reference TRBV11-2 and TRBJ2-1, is EAGVAQSPRYKIIEKRQSVAFWCNPISGHATLYWYQQILGQGPKLLIQFQNNGVVDDSQLPKDRFSAERLKGVDSTLKIQPAKLEDSAVYLCASSLVGVGLYNEQFFGPGTRLTVL.

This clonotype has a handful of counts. CDR3 amino acids: CSARVGQVGSNQPQHF. DNA for the CDR3: TGCAGTGCTAGAGTTGGGCAGGTCGGAAGCAATCAGCCCCAGCATTTT. The chain links TRBV20-1 to TRBJ1-5, with D uncertain. The CDR3 totals 16 residues. Per germline, CDR1 DFQATT and CDR2 SNEGSKA (reference sequence). Trimming stripped 1 base from V and 1 base from J, with 14 bases between.

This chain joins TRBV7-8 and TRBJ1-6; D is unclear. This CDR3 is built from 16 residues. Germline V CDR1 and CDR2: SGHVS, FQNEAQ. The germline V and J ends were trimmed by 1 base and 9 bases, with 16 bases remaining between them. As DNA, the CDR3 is TGTGCCAGCAGCTTAGGCCCCACCCTATGGGCTTCACCCCTCCACTTT. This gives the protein CASSLGPTLWASPLHF.

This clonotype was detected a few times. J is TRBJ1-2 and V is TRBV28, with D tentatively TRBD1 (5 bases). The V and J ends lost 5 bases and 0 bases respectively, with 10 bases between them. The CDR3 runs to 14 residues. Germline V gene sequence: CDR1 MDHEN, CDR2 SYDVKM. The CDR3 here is CASSPGSTNYGYTF. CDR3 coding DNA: TGTGCCAGCAGTCCAGGGTCCACTAACTATGGCTACACCTTC.

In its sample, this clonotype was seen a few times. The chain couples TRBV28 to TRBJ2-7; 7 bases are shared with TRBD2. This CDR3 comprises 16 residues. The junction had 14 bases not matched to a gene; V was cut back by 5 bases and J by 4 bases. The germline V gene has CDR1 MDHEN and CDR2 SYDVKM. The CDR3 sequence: CASSPPTSPGLYEQYF. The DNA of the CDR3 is TGTGCCAGCAGTCCCCCGACTAGCCCCGGTCTTTACGAGCAGTACTTC.

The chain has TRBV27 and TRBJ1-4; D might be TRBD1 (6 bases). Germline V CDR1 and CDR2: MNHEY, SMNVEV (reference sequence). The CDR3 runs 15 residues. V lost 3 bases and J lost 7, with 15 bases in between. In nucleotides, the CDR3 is TGTGCCAGCAGTTTCCGGGGAAGGGGGAGTGAAAAACTGTTTTTT. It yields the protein CASSFRGRGSEKLFF.

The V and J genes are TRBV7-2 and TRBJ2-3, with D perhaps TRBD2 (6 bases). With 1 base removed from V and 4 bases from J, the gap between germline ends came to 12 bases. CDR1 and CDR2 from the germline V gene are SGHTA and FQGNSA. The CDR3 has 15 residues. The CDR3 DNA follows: TGTGCCAGCAGCTTAGTGCCGGGAGCGTCAGATACGCAGTATTTT. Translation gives CASSLVPGASDTQYF.

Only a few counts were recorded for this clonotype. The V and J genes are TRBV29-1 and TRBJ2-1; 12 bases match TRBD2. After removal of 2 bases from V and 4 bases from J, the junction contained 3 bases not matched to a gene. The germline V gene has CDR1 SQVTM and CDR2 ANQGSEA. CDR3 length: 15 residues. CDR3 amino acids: CSVELAGGGYNEQFF. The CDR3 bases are TGCAGCGTTGAACTAGCGGGAGGGGGGTACAATGAGCAGTTCTTC.